This T cell receptor (beta chain) appears in the sequencing data of a study of blood T cell repertoires in COVID-19. Overall study: PBMCs, B-cell-depleted T cells, or T cells were the source of the cDNA or gDNA that made up the material.

The participants were between roughly 18 and 89 years old and came from some 23 US areas. Clinical history reported by participants formed the basis on which cohorts were assigned. The table lists this clone with a few counts. Original data processing: Amplification of reference gene primers provided the estimated nucleated cell counts. The data were produced by immunoSEQ multiplex PCR, yet TCRdb's version contains in-frame clones alone and is incomplete. The V and J calls and the clone size are those of that table, but D and trimming were determined from the DNA. The sample has a few hundred thousand clones; roughly 91% are singletons. Germline CDR1 reads SNHLY; CDR2 reads FYNNEI. This CDR3 is 12 amino acids long. Trimming stripped 6 bases from V and 6 bases from J, with 11 bases between.

Material: PBMCs or T cells enriched from blood (not recorded which). The chain links TRBV2 to TRBJ1-1; the D gene is possibly TRBD1 (6 bases). The receptor was isolated from a woman aged 18-35 years who had recovered from COVID-19. CDR3 amino acids: CASRTGWAEAFF. In DNA, the CDR3 is TGTGCCAGCAGGACAGGATGGGCTGAAGCTTTCTTT.